A single sample gave rise to the 28 T cell receptor beta chains below, sequenced in a study of blood T cell repertoires in COVID-19 (dated by TCRdb to the early 2020s). Library prep was done by the immunoSEQ multiplex PCR assay. TCRdb stores this immuneACCESS table with in-frame sequences only. Part of the clones is absent; in the studies checked, under half of the shortfall reflects unresolved V genes, and no reason is known for the rest. The sample has fewer than 500,000 clones on record, nearly 90% of them singletons. The top ten hold roughly 2% of the sample. Sequenced input: PBMCs or T cells enriched from blood (not recorded which). The receptors were gathered from a woman between 18 and 30 years old with acute COVID-19.

This sequence joins TRBV7-9 and TRBJ2-1; 9 positions agree with TRBD2. The CDR3 has 17 amino acids. The germline V gene has CDR1 SEHNR and CDR2 FQNEAQ (reference sequence). V was clipped by 4 bases and J by 5 bases; unmatched bases: 12. The CDR3 DNA follows: TGTGCCAGCAGCTCGGGGACTTGGACTAGCGTTAACAATGAGCAGTTCTTC. This codes for CASSSGTWTSVNNEQFF.

The rearrangement links TRBV15 to TRBJ2-4, with D maybe TRBD1 (5 bases). CDR1 is LNHNV, CDR2 YYDKDF, per germline (reference sequence). The CDR3 is 15 residues long. The ends were cut back, 2 bases at V and 2 bases at J, with 10 bases in the middle. CDR3 loop: CATSRKQDPKNIQYF. CDR3 in DNA: TGTGCCACCAGCAGAAAACAGGATCCCAAAAACATTCAGTACTTC.

Note on this clone: This CDR3 is also generated by other DNA sequences in the sample. The chain is built from TRBV19 and TRBJ1-1; D not resolved. V lost 3 bases and J 4 bases, leaving 9 bases between the germline ends. This CDR3 contains 13 residues. Germline values: CDR1 LNHDA, CDR2 SQIVND (reference sequence). CDR3 sequence reads: CASSIDRGTEAFF. The CDR3 DNA sequence: TGTGCCAGTAGTATTGATCGGGGCACTGAAGCTTTCTTT.

V and J are TRBV27 and TRBJ1-2; D remains ambiguous. V dropped 4 bases and J dropped 2 bases, with 8 bases sitting between them. CDR1 MNHEY and CDR2 SMNVEV come from the germline V gene (reference sequence). The CDR3 is made up of 13 amino acids. The CDR3 nucleotides read TGTGCCAGCAGTTCAGGACTGAACTATGGCTACACCTTC. It is translated as CASSSGLNYGYTF.

This chain joins TRBV2 and TRBJ2-3, with 8 nucleotides matching TRBD2. J gave up 6 bases and V 4 bases, and 18 bases lay outside the gene matches. The germline CDR1 and CDR2 sequences are SNHLY and FYNNEI. This CDR3 spans 18 amino acids. The CDR3 protein is CASSVPREGGPDRDTQYF. The CDR3 DNA is TGTGCCAGCAGTGTCCCCCGGGAGGGGGGCCCCGACCGGGATACGCAGTATTTT.

In this sample, this clone turned up a few times. CDR3 bases: TGTGCCAGTAGTATTTGGCAGGGGAATTCACCCCTCCACTTT. Translation: CASSIWQGNSPLHF. V usage is TRBV19 and J usage is TRBJ1-6; maybe TRBD1 (6 bases). Deletions cut 3 bases from V and 7 bases from J, with 10 bases between. Germline CDR1 reads LNHDA; CDR2 reads SQIVND (reference sequence). The CDR3 has 14 residues.

This clone has only one observation. The DNA of the CDR3 is TGCGCCAGCAGCCCCGAGTTGGATGAGCAGTTCTTC. This sequence encodes CASSPELDEQFF. This chain links TRBV5-1 with TRBJ2-1; the D is unclear. The germline V gene has CDR1 SGHRS and CDR2 YFSETQ. The CDR3 runs to 12 residues. The V end was cut by 4 bases, the J end by 8 bases, with 10 bases between.

The chain recombines TRBV6-5 with TRBJ2-1, with D tentatively TRBD1 (6 bases). This CDR3 comprises 15 residues. The germline gives CDR1 MNHEY, CDR2 SVGAGI. Trimming shortened V by 3 bases and J by 5 bases, and 14 bases separated the two germline ends. The CDR3 bases are TGTGCCAGCAGTTATAACCCGACAGGAAACAATGAGCAGTTCTTC. Its protein is CASSYNPTGNNEQFF.

V usage is TRBV4-3 and J usage is TRBJ1-2; 8 nucleotides match TRBD1. Germline trimming cut 1 base from V and 0 bases from J; bases unmatched to any gene: 10. CDR1 is LGHNA and CDR2 is YSLEER in the germline V gene. The CDR3 length is 18 residues. This CDR3 is CASSQALDRESPNYGYTF. DNA for the CDR3: TGCGCCAGCAGCCAAGCCCTGGACAGGGAAAGCCCTAACTATGGCTACACCTTC.

This CDR3 reads CASRDDRGGQPQHF. CDR3 nucleotides: TGTGCCAGCAGGGACGACAGGGGTGGTCAGCCCCAGCATTTT. The V and J genes are TRBV7-2 and TRBJ1-5; TRBD1 aligns across 8 bases. Germline-derived CDR1 and CDR2 are SGHTA and FQGNSA. The trim removed 6 bases at V and 6 bases at J, leaving 7 bases unmatched. The CDR3 is made up of 14 amino acids. Combining the CDR3 with reference TRBV7-2 and TRBJ1-5 gives the whole variable domain GAGVSQSPSNKVTEKGKDVELRCDPISGHTALYWYRQSLGQGLEFLIYFQGNSAPDKSGLPSDRFSAERTGGSVSTLTIQRTQQEDSAVYLCASRDDRGGQPQHFGDGTRLSIL.

The genes are TRBV11-2 and TRBJ2-4; D unresolved. This CDR3 is 17 amino acids long. Germline V lookup: CDR1 SGHAT, CDR2 FQNNGV. The V end was cut by 1 base, the J end by 0 bases, with 13 bases between. In DNA form, the CDR3 reads TGTGCCAGCAGCTTAGCCGCACTCCCTAGAGCCAAAAACATTCAGTACTTC. It yields the protein CASSLAALPRAKNIQYF.

The rearrangement joins TRBV3-1 (or the pseudogene TRBV3-2) to TRBJ2-4; D possibly corresponds to TRBD1 (6 bases). Germline CDR1 reads LGHDT; CDR2 reads YNNKEL (reference sequence). The CDR3 runs to 17 residues. The germline V and J ends were trimmed by 0 bases and 0 bases, with 12 bases remaining between them. The CDR3 bases are TGTGCCAGCAGCCAAGACTGGGACACTTTAGCCAAAAACATTCAGTACTTC. Translated, it gives CASSQDWDTLAKNIQYF.

The chain combines TRBV7-9 with TRBJ2-3; 7 nucleotides match TRBD1. This CDR3 is 15 amino acids long. V gave up 2 bases and J gave up 5 bases; unmatched junction bases: 7. The germline gives CDR1 SEHNR, CDR2 FQNEAQ (reference sequence). This CDR3 is CASSLLGTEGDTQYF. CDR3 DNA: TGTGCCAGCAGCTTATTGGGGACAGAGGGAGATACGCAGTATTTT. Filled out from reference TRBV7-9 and TRBJ2-3, the complete variable domain reads DTGVSQNPRHKITKRGQNVTFRCDPISEHNRLYWYRQTLGQGPEFLTYFQNEAQLEKSRLLSDRFSAERPKGSFSTLEIQRTEQGDSAMYLCASSLLGTEGDTQYFGPGTRLTVL.

The V and J genes are TRBV10-3 and TRBJ2-1, with TRBD2 matching 13 bases. The CDR3 is 15 residues long. Germline trimming cut 6 bases from V and 6 bases from J; bases unmatched to any gene: 5. CDR1 and CDR2 (germline): ENHRY, SYGVKD. The CDR3 DNA is TGTGCCATCAGGGAACTAGCGGGAGGGCCCAATGAGCAGTTCTTC. It yields the protein CAIRELAGGPNEQFF.

The chain couples TRBV24-1 to TRBJ1-2; D is unresolved. The CDR3 totals 13 residues. Germline V CDR1 and CDR2: KGHDR, SFDVKD. V was cut by 5 bases and J by 3 bases, with 9 bases left in between. The CDR3: CATSGPQYYGYTF. CDR3 nucleotide sequence: TGTGCCACCAGTGGCCCACAATACTATGGCTACACCTTC.

This chain joins TRBV10-3 and TRBJ2-1; 8 bases agree with TRBD2. This CDR3 contains 16 residues. The germline gives CDR1 ENHRY, CDR2 SYGVKD. The ends lost 3 bases at V and 3 bases at J; junction bases unmatched: 7. CDR3 nucleotides: TGTGCCATCAGTGACCCTCCAAGCGGGAGCTACAATGAGCAGTTCTTC. This codes for CAISDPPSGSYNEQFF.

This clone was seen a handful of times. The genes are TRBV28 and TRBJ2-5; 7 positions match TRBD2. The V and J ends lost 6 bases and 0 bases, in that order; junction bases with no gene match: 1. The CDR3 contains 13 residues. The germline gives CDR1 MDHEN, CDR2 SYDVKM. In DNA form, the CDR3 reads TGTGCCAGCAGGCGGGAGAACCAAGAGACCCAGTACTTC. It translates to CASRRENQETQYF. Full variable domain (outside the CDR3, taken from reference TRBV28 and TRBJ2-5): DVKVTQSSRYLVKRTGEKVFLECVQDMDHENMFWYRQDPGLGLRLIYFSYDVKMKEKGDIPEGYSVSREKKERFSLILESASTNQTSMYLCASRRENQETQYFGPGTRLLVL.

The chain is built from TRBV19 and TRBJ2-7, with 12 positions matching TRBD2. Trimming at V came to 3 bases and at J to 6 bases, leaving 12 bases not matched to a gene. CDR3 length: 17 residues. Germline V gene sequence: CDR1 LNHDA, CDR2 SQIVND (reference sequence). The DNA of the CDR3 is TGTGCCAGTAGTATCCGGACTAGCGGGGATTGGGTATCCGAGCAGTACTTC. As protein: CASSIRTSGDWVSEQYF.

The gene calls are TRBV7-2 and TRBJ2-6, with 7 nucleotides matching TRBD2. Germline V gives CDR1 SGHTA, CDR2 FQGNSA. J lost 4 bases, V lost 5 bases, and 5 bases had no gene match. The CDR3 runs to 15 residues. CDR3 DNA: TGTGCCAGCAGCCCCCGACTAGCCGGGGCCAACGTCCTGACTTTC. It codes for CASSPRLAGANVLTF.

This chain uses TRBV2 with TRBJ2-2, with TRBD2 matching 11 bases. With V trimmed by 1 base and J by 7 bases, 14 bases remained unmatched. CDR3 length: 19 residues. Germline lookup yields CDR1 SNHLY and CDR2 FYNNEI. The DNA for the CDR3 is TGTGCCAGCAGTGAAGATCCCACGACTAGCGGGAAGAGAGTCGGGGAGCTGTTTTTT. Translation: CASSEDPTTSGKRVGELFF.

The chain joins TRBV7-9 to TRBJ1-1; a weak D match, TRBD1 (5 bases). This CDR3 comprises 15 residues. V lost 1 base and J lost 1, with 10 bases in between. Germline V lookup: CDR1 SEHNR, CDR2 FQNEAQ (reference sequence). This CDR3 reads CASSLEGLANTEAFF. CDR3 DNA sequence: TGTGCCAGCAGCTTAGAGGGGCTGGCGAACACTGAAGCTTTCTTT.

CDR3 DNA: TGTGCTGGTGGAGGGTTAATTGTCACTGAAGCTTTCTTT. Protein sequence: CAGGGLIVTEAFF. The chain links TRBV2 to TRBJ1-1; D is unclear. Germline V gives CDR1 SNHLY, CDR2 FYNNEI. This CDR3 comprises 13 residues.

This clone was seen a single time. This chain links TRBV5-1 with TRBJ2-5, with TRBD2 identical over 8 bases. J was trimmed by 4 bases and V by 6 bases; bases with no gene match: 11. The CDR3 length is 15 residues. Looked up from germline, CDR1 is SGHRS and CDR2 is YFSETQ. Here the CDR3 reads CASKASAGGRETQYF. CDR3 sequence (DNA): TGCGCCAGCAAAGCCAGCGCGGGGGGAAGAGAGACCCAGTACTTC.

This sequence joins TRBV29-1 and TRBJ2-7; 9 nucleotides match TRBD1. The CDR3 runs to 20 residues. Germline-derived CDR1 and CDR2 are SQVTM and ANQGSEA. J gave up 4 bases and V 6 bases, and 28 bases lay outside the gene matches. CDR3 DNA: TGCAGCGTCCGAGGCGCCACCGCATCCATCCGGGACAGGGAAGGGTACGAGCAGTACTTC. Encoded protein: CSVRGATASIRDREGYEQYF.

V and J are TRBV7-9 and TRBJ2-1; 7 bases align to TRBD2. Germline assignment: CDR1 SEHNR and CDR2 FQNEAQ (reference sequence). The junction had 7 bases not matched to a gene; V was cut back by 4 bases and J by 7 bases. This CDR3 contains 14 residues. The CDR3 DNA reads as TGTGCCAGCAGCTGGCTAGCGGCCGGGAATGAGCAGTTCTTC. This encodes CASSWLAAGNEQFF.

The chain combines TRBV11-2 with TRBJ1-1; D gene ambiguous. Trimming shortened V by 4 bases and J by 1 base, and 10 bases separated the two germline ends. The CDR3 is 14 amino acids. CDR1 and CDR2 (germline): SGHAT, FQNNGV. The CDR3, as DNA: TGTGCCAGCAGCTCTTCTTATTGGAACACTGAAGCTTTCTTT. Translating it yields CASSSSYWNTEAFF.

The V call is TRBV19, the J call TRBJ1-2, with TRBD1 matching over 7 bases. The germline V gene has CDR1 LNHDA and CDR2 SQIVND (reference sequence). The CDR3 has 16 amino acids. V lost 4 bases to trimming and J lost 8 bases; unmatched junction nucleotides: 16. CDR3 in amino acids: CASSRRQGVSSGGYTF. CDR3 DNA: TGTGCCAGTAGTAGAAGACAGGGAGTCTCTTCAGGGGGCTACACCTTC.

V gene TRBV6-6 combines with J gene TRBJ1-4; 9 bases line up with TRBD1. Trimming removed 5 bases from V and 0 bases from J; junction bases left unmatched: 7. This CDR3 is 17 amino acids long. CDR1 and CDR2 from the germline V gene are MNHNY and SVGAGI (reference sequence). CDR3 bases: TGTGCCAGCAGTCACCCGGGACAGGGCGCAACTAATGAAAAACTGTTTTTT. It is translated as CASSHPGQGATNEKLFF.